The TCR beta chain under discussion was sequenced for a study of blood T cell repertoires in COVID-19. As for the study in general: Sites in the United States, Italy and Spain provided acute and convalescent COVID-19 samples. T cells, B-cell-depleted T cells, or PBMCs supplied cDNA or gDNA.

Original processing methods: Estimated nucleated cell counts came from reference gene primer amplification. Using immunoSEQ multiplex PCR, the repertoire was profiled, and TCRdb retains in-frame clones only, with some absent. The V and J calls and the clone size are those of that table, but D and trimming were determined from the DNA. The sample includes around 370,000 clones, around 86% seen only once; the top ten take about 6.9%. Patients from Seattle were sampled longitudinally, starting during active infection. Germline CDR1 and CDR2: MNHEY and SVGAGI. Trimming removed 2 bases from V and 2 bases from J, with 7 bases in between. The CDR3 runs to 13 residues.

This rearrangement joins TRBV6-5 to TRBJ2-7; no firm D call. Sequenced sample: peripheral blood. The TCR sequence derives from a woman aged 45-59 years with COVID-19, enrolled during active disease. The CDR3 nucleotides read TGTGCCAGCAGTTACGAAGGAGCCTACGAGCAGTACTTC. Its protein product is CASSYEGAYEQYF.